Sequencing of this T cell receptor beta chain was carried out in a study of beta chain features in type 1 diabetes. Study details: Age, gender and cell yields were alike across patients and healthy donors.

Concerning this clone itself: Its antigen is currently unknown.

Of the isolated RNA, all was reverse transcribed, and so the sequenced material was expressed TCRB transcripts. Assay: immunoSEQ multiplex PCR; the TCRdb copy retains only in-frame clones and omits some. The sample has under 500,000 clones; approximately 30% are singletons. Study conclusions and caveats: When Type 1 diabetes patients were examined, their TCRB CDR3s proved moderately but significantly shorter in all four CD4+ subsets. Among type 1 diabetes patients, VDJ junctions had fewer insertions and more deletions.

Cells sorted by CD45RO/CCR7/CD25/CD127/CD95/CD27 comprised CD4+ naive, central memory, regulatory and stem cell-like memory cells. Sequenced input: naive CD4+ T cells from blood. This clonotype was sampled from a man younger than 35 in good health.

The CDR3 region has the DNA TGTGCCATCAGACCCGGACAGGGAGGTACTGAAGCTTTCTTT. It yields the protein CAIRPGQGGTEAFF. The V and J genes are TRBV10-3 and TRBJ1-1; 8 nucleotides line up with TRBD1. The CDR3 length is 14 residues. V trimming: 6 bases; J trimming: 5 bases; junction bases outside the gene matches: 8. Germline loops: CDR1 ENHRY, CDR2 SYGVKD.